The 11 T cell receptor beta chains given below trace back to one sample, sequenced in a study of CD8 T cells in ankylosing spondylitis. Findings and limits, study-wide: Ankylosing spondylitis blood appeared to carry a characteristic TCR beta motif of roughly eight highly homologous variants.

These TCRs' antigens remain unknown. TCRdb re-called the 5' RACE reads with MiXCR, one entry per CDR3 protein. The top ten clones hold roughly 43% of a sample with a few hundred thousand distinct CDR3 sequences, 18% of them seen once. Sequencing used blood, either unsorted or a sorted T cell fraction (not recorded which). Receptor source: a male donor with ankylosing spondylitis.

This chain joins TRBV20-1 and TRBJ2-1; D unclear. Trimming removed 6 bases at V and 1 base at J, with 13 bases between. This CDR3 comprises 14 residues. Germline values: CDR1 DFQATT, CDR2 SNEGSKA (reference sequence). The CDR3 DNA reads as TGCAGTGCGGCGCCAGGCGGTTCCTACAATGAGCAGTTCTTC. This translates into CSAAPGGSYNEQFF.

This clonotype was detected a few times. The gene calls are TRBV12-3 or TRBV12-4 and TRBJ1-1; D is possibly TRBD1 (5 bases). The CDR3 is 15 residues long. Trimming shortened V by 5 bases and J by 1 base, and 14 bases separated the two germline ends. The CDR3: CASSQTKTGNTEAFF. The DNA for the CDR3 is TGTGCCAGCAGTCAAACAAAAACAGGGAACACTGAAGCTTTCTTT.

This clonotype was seen a handful of times. This sequence joins TRBV29-1 and TRBJ2-1; TRBD1 agrees at 7 bases. The CDR3 runs 14 residues. V was pared by 6 bases and J by 7 bases, with 12 bases of the junction left unmatched. CDR1 and CDR2 (germline): SQVTM, ANQGSEA. This chain's CDR3 is CSVPPPGTVNEQFF. The CDR3 nucleotides read TGCAGCGTCCCCCCCCCCGGGACAGTGAATGAGCAGTTCTTC.

The rearrangement links TRBV5-1 to TRBJ1-6; D is undetermined. CDR3 length: 15 amino acids. Germline V lookup: CDR1 SGHRS, CDR2 YFSETQ. V gave up 0 bases and J gave up 0 bases, with 4 bases separating them. The CDR3 DNA sequence: TGCGCCAGCAGCTTGGATAGCTCCTATAATTCACCCCTCCACTTT. Its protein is CASSLDSSYNSPLHF.

Concerning this clonotype itself: An end of the junction does not agree with germline; a read error may underlie this. The CDR3 sequence: CASSLGGLAGSDEQLF. CDR3 sequence (DNA): TGTGCCAGCAGTTTAGGGGGACTAGCGGGATCCGATGAGCAGCTCTTC. The chain couples TRBV27 to TRBJ2-1; 13 bases map to TRBD2. The CDR3 contains 16 residues. Germline lookup yields CDR1 MNHEY and CDR2 SMNVEV (reference sequence).

V usage is TRBV9 and J usage is TRBJ2-7; unclear D gene. CDR3 length equals 12 residues. Germline CDR1 reads SGDLS; CDR2 reads YYNGEE. The V end lost 0 bases, the J end lost 3 bases, and 4 bases lay between the germline ends. CDR3 protein: CASSVGLYEQYF. The DNA of the CDR3 is TGTGCCAGCAGCGTAGGGCTCTACGAGCAGTACTTC.

There are a few counts of this clonotype. The chain carries TRBV20-1 and TRBJ2-7; D possibly uses TRBD1 or TRBD2 (5 bases each). Germline values: CDR1 DFQATT, CDR2 SNEGSKA (reference sequence). CDR3 size: 14 residues. V dropped 1 base and J dropped 3 bases, with 13 bases sitting between them. The CDR3 nucleotides read TGCAGTGCTAGAGGCCCTCAGGGAGACTACGAGCAGTACTTC. Amino acids: CSARGPQGDYEQYF.

This clonotype was detected many times. The J gene is TRBJ2-1, the V gene TRBV27, with D uncertain. This CDR3 is 13 amino acids long. V lost 2 bases and J lost 5, with 7 bases in between. Per the germline V gene, CDR1 is MNHEY and CDR2 is SMNVEV (reference sequence). CDR3 DNA: TGTGCCAGCAGTTTAGACCAGAACAATGAGCAGTTCTTC. As protein: CASSLDQNNEQFF.

Worth noting for this clonotype: Germline and junction disagree at one end, which may indicate a read error. The chain has TRBV27 and TRBJ1-1; D gene unclear. Germline CDR1 and CDR2: MNHEY and SMNVEV (reference sequence). The CDR3 is 13 amino acids. The CDR3 sequence is CASSLQGFTEAVF. CDR3 nucleotides: TGTGCCAGCAGTTTACAAGGGTTCACTGAAGCTGTCTTT.

This clonotype was picked up a small number of times. The V gene is TRBV27, the J gene TRBJ2-7; 7 nucleotides match TRBD2. The CDR3 length is 16 residues. V lost 1 base to trimming and J lost 2 bases; unmatched junction nucleotides: 8. Per germline, CDR1 MNHEY and CDR2 SMNVEV (reference sequence). The CDR3 nucleotides are TGTGCCAGCAGTTTATGGGCCAGCGGGGCTACCTACGAGCAGTACTTC. Translated, it gives CASSLWASGATYEQYF.

The chain joins TRBV20-1 to TRBJ2-1; TRBD2 aligns across 8 bases. J gave up 8 bases and V 0 bases, and 9 bases lay outside the gene matches. This CDR3 has 15 amino acids. The germline V gene encodes CDR1 DFQATT and CDR2 SNEGSKA (reference sequence). Here the CDR3 DNA reads TGCAGTGCTAGAGACATAGCGGGAAGGGTGGATGAGCAGTTCTTC. The encoded protein is CSARDIAGRVDEQFF.